This T cell receptor beta chain was identified during a study of neurological immune-mediated disorders. General study points: Phylogenetic grouping put 18 of 34 multiple sclerosis patients' repertoires into one related-CDR3 cluster, a possible signature.

Germline V CDR1 and CDR2: SGHKS, YYEKEE (reference sequence). Trimming removed 4 bases from V and 1 base from J, with 8 bases in between. The CDR3 consists of 14 residues. Unsorted libraries were derived from 2 million PBMCs stored at -80 C. This clonotype appeared many times. Its specificity is not known. Synthesis of cDNA was accomplished via 5'RACE employing 10-nucleotide random UMIs. TCRdb reanalysed the 5' RACE reads using MiXCR and keeps one entry per CDR3 protein. The table lists around 46,000 distinct CDR3 sequences, 1.9% of them singletons, with approximately 2.1% in the top ten. The sequence came from a woman in her thirties or forties with multiple sclerosis. The source material was PBMCs. The rearrangement uses TRBV5-5 and TRBJ2-2; D is unclear. The CDR3 DNA reads TGTGCCAGCAGCCTCGCAGTGAACACCGGGGAGCTGTTTTTT. It encodes CASSLAVNTGELFF.